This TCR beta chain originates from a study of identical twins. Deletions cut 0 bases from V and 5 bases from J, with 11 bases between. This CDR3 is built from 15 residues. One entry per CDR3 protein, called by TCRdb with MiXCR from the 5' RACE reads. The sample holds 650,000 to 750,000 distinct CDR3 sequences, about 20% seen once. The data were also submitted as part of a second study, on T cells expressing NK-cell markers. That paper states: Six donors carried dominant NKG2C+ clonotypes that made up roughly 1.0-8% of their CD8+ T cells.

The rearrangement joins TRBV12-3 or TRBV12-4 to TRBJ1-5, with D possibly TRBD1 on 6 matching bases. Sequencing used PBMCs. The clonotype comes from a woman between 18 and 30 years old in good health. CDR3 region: CASSLALQGYQPQHF. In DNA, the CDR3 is TGTGCCAGCAGTTTAGCGCTTCAGGGGTATCAGCCCCAGCATTTT.